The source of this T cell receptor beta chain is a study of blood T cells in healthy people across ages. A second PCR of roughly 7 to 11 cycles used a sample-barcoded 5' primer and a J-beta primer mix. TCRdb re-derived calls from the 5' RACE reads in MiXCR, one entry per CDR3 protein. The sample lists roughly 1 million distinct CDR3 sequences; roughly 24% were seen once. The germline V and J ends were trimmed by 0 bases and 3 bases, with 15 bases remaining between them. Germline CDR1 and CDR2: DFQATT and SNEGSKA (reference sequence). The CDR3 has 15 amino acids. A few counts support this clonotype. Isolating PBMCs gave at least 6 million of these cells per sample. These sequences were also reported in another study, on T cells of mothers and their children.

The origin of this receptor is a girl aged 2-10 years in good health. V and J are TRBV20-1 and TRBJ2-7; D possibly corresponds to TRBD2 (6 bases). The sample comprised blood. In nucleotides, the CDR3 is TGCAGTGCTAGAGACCAGACTAGTGTGGGCTACGAGCAGTACTTC. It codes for CSARDQTSVGYEQYF.